A selection of T cell receptor beta chains follows, all from one sample in a study of blood T cell repertoires in COVID-19. Repertoires were generated with immunoSEQ multiplex PCR, while TCRdb's copy carries only in-frame clones and drops some. The table has around 100,000 clones, roughly 84% seen once. What was sequenced was peripheral blood. The receptors shown here come from a woman of 80 years or more with acute or convalescent COVID-19. Each CDR3 is given with its conserved first and last residue. A D gene is named only where the DNA matches it firmly. Rows give clone size only sometimes, using once, few, many, or a class for an expanded clone.

CDR3 DNA | CDR3 protein | D gene | J gene | V gene | clone size
TGTGCCAGCAGCTTACGTGCTAGCGGGAGGTCAGATGAGCAGTTCTTC | CASSLRASGRSDEQFF | TRBD2 | TRBJ2-1 | TRBV11-3 | NA
TGTGCCAGCAGCCCAAACGCCCGACTAGCGGGAGGAGCAGATACGCAGTATTTT | CASSPNARLAGGADTQYF | TRBD2 | TRBJ2-3 | TRBV5-4 | NA
TGTGCCAGCAGCGTGACTCCGGGACAGGGTTACACTGAAGCTTTCTTT | CASSVTPGQGYTEAFF | TRBD1 | TRBJ1-1 | TRBV9 | NA
TGTGCCAGCAGCCAATCGGGGGCAACTAATGAAAAACTGTTTTTT | CASSQSGATNEKLFF | NA | TRBJ1-4 | TRBV7-8 | NA
TGTGCCAGCAGCCCTCCGGGCGGCAGGGGGTATTACGAGCAGTACTTC | CASSPPGGRGYYEQYF | TRBD1 | TRBJ2-7 | TRBV7-9 | large
TGTGCCAGCAGCGTAGCTTCTTGGGACAGTCCGGGGGGAAACACCATATATTTT | CASSVASWDSPGGNTIYF | TRBD1 | TRBJ1-3 | TRBV9 | NA
TGTGCCAGCTCACAGGCCACAGGGTTAATGAACACTGAAGCTTTCTTT | CASSQATGLMNTEAFF | NA | TRBJ1-1 | TRBV18 | NA
TGCGCCAGCAGTCATGGCCTCTATGGCTACACCTTC | CASSHGLYGYTF | NA | TRBJ1-2 | TRBV4-1 | NA
TGTGCCAGCACCGGTCTCCCGAATCAGCCCCAGCATTTT | CASTGLPNQPQHF | NA | TRBJ1-5 | TRBV12-3/TRBV12-4 | NA
TGTGCCAGCAGTTACTCGGCGGGGGAGGGGACTGAAGCTTTCTTT | CASSYSAGEGTEAFF | NA | TRBJ1-1 | TRBV6-5 | NA
TGTGCCAGCAGGAGGGAATCCTACGAGCAGTACTTC | CASRRESYEQYF | NA | TRBJ2-7 | TRBV2 | NA
TGTGCCAGCAGTCCCGGGACTCCATACGCCCAGTATTTT | CASSPGTPYAQYF | NA | TRBJ2-3 | TRBV12-3/TRBV12-4 | once
TGCAGCGTCGGGACAGGGCGGAACACTGAAGCTTTCTTT | CSVGTGRNTEAFF | TRBD1 | TRBJ1-1 | TRBV29-1 | NA
TGTGCCAGCAGCGTAGGAGGTCGGGAGGGATCTCAAGAGACCCAGTACTTC | CASSVGGREGSQETQYF | TRBD2 | TRBJ2-5 | TRBV9 | NA
TGCGCCAGCAGCCCCAATCCTAGCGGGCAAACCTACGAGCAGTACTTC | CASSPNPSGQTYEQYF | TRBD2 | TRBJ2-7 | TRBV5-1 | NA
TGTGCCAGCAGCTTAGTGGAGGGTACTCCCCACTCTGGGGCCAACGTCCTGACTTTC | CASSLVEGTPHSGANVLTF | NA | TRBJ2-6 | TRBV7-6 | NA
TGTGCCAGTAGTATAGGTGGCGCGGGCACTGAAGCTTTCTTT | CASSIGGAGTEAFF | NA | TRBJ1-1 | TRBV19 | NA
TGCGCCAGCCGGAGCGGGACAGGGTCCCTCACCTACGAGCAGTACTTC | CASRSGTGSLTYEQYF | TRBD1 | TRBJ2-7 | TRBV5-1 | NA
TGTGCCACCGGACGGGTCTTCCCGGGGTTCACTGAAGCTTTCTTT | CATGRVFPGFTEAFF | NA | TRBJ1-1 | TRBV6-5 | NA
TGTGCCAGCAGCCCGACAGGGTCGATGGAGACCCAGTACTTC | CASSPTGSMETQYF | TRBD1 | TRBJ2-5 | TRBV11-3 | NA
TGTGCCAGCAGCCAAACTAGCGGGTCCGTAACTAACACCGGGGAGCTGTTTTTT | CASSQTSGSVTNTGELFF | TRBD2 | TRBJ2-2 | TRBV4-2 | NA
TGTGCCAGCAGCTTTGACAGGGGGGAAAAACTGTTTTTT | CASSFDRGEKLFF | TRBD1 | TRBJ1-4 | TRBV5-8 | NA
TGCAGTGCTAGTTCCCCTAGCACAGATACGCAGTATTTT | CSASSPSTDTQYF | NA | TRBJ2-3 | TRBV20-1 | NA
TGTGCCAGCAGTTACTCGTTGCCTAGCGGGAGGAATGAGCAGTTCTTC | CASSYSLPSGRNEQFF | TRBD2 | TRBJ2-1 | TRBV6-5 | NA
TGTGCCAGCAGCCAAGGGCTAGCGGGAGTCTACGAGCAGTACTTC | CASSQGLAGVYEQYF | TRBD2 | TRBJ2-7 | TRBV3-1/TRBV3-2 | once
TGTGCCAGCAGCCCGGTTGGAGGGAGCTATGGCTACACCTTC | CASSPVGGSYGYTF | NA | TRBJ1-2 | TRBV5-6 | NA
TGTGCCAGCAGCCGTCTATCGGGAGTAGGTGGCACCGGGGAGCTGTTTTTT | CASSRLSGVGGTGELFF | NA | TRBJ2-2 | TRBV11-3 | NA
TGTGCCAGCAGCTTAGGGCACAGGAACACTGAAGCTTTCTTT | CASSLGHRNTEAFF | NA | TRBJ1-1 | TRBV11-2 | NA
TGCAGCGTTTACCTGGGCGGGTCAGCCTCCGGAGCCAACGTCCTGACTTTC | CSVYLGGSASGANVLTF | NA | TRBJ2-6 | TRBV29-1 | NA
TGTGCCAGCAGCCAAGATCTACCGGACAGCCCTAATGAAAAACTGTTTTTT | CASSQDLPDSPNEKLFF | NA | TRBJ1-4 | TRBV3-1/TRBV3-2 | NA
TGTGCCAGCATCGCCCGAGCCGGTGATAATTCACCCCTCCACTTT | CASIARAGDNSPLHF | NA | TRBJ1-6 | TRBV21-1 | NA
TGTGCCAGCAGACTCGTAAATGAGCAGTTCTTC | CASRLVNEQFF | NA | TRBJ2-1 | TRBV2 | once
TGTGCCAGCAGCTTAGATCAGGGGGCGAAACCTTATGGCTACACCTTC | CASSLDQGAKPYGYTF | TRBD1 | TRBJ1-2 | TRBV7-9 | NA
TGTGCCAGCTCGCGAACAACCGGGACAGGGGTTGAGTCTGGCTATGGCTACACCTTC | CASSRTTGTGVESGYGYTF | TRBD1 | TRBJ1-2 | TRBV18 | NA
TGTGCCAGCAGCAACCGGCTAACAGGGGTTGAAGCTTTCTTT | CASSNRLTGVEAFF | TRBD1 | TRBJ1-1 | TRBV5-4 | NA